This T cell receptor (beta chain) was obtained from a study of human T cells and chemical hapten exposure. The sample holds many counts of this clonotype. One entry per CDR3 protein, called by TCRdb with MiXCR from the RACE reads. The table has some 100,000 distinct CDR3 sequences, approximately 8.8% seen once. Time point noted: patch test 2, 6 weeks after DPC sensitization. Treatment here: therapeutic diphenylcyclopropenone sensitization with weekly scalp DPC. Investigators collected blood before applying each patch test. The study drew its donors from alopecia patients who were 18 to 70 years old and suitable for DPC. The CDR3 spans 14 residues. Germline V gene data show CDR1 as SQVTM and CDR2 as ANQGSEA. Trimming at V came to 5 bases and at J to 0 bases, leaving 4 bases not matched to a gene.

The starting material was whole blood, obtained in connection with sensitization to the hapten diphenylcyclopropenone (DPC). This TCR derives from a woman between 40 and 55 years old with alopecia areata. Some clones in this sample may be carry-over from other donors' samples. The chain combines TRBV29-1 with TRBJ2-1, with 7 bases aligning to TRBD1. CDR3 nucleotide sequence: TGCAGCGTTCTGACAGGGAGCTCCTACAATGAGCAGTTCTTC. This translates into CSVLTGSSYNEQFF.